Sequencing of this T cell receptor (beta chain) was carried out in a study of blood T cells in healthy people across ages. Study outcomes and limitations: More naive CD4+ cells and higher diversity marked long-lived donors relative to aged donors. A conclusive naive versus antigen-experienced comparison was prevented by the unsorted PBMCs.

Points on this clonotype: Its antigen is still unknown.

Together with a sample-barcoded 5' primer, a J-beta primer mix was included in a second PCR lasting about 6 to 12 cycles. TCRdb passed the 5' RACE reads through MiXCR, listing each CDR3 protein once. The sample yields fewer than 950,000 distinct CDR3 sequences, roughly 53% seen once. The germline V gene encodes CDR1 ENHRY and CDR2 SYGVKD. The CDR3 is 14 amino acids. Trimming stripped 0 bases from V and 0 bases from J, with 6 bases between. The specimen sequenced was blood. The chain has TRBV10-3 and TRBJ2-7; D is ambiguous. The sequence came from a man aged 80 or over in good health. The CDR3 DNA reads TGTGCCATCAGTGAGTCTACGGCCTCCTACGAGCAGTACTTC. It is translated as CAISESTASYEQYF.